This T cell receptor (beta chain) was observed in a study of shared clonotypes between healthy human individuals. CD45RO-negative cells were positively selected for CCR7, leaving out terminally differentiated effector memory CD45RA+ cells. TCRdb keeps only in-frame clones here, not all; method: immunoSEQ multiplex PCR. Here the sample spans roughly 590,000 clones, roughly 96% being singletons. Overall study results and limits: Rarefaction revealed incomplete sorted-subset sequencing despite large depth.

In the case of this clone: Antigen specificity is unknown.

The receptor was derived from a woman aged 25 to 39 in good health. The sequenced sample consisted of naive CD8+ T cells sorted from blood.

The CDR3 sequence is CASSPPAPLAGWYSYNEQFF. CDR3 in DNA: TGTGCCAGCAGTCCACCTGCCCCACTAGCGGGATGGTACTCCTACAATGAGCAGTTCTTC. The chain combines TRBV28 with TRBJ2-1, with 10 positions matching TRBD2. CDR3 length: 20 amino acids. The V gene end was trimmed by 5 bases and the J gene end by 0 bases; junction bases not matched to a gene: 16. Per germline, CDR1 MDHEN and CDR2 SYDVKM. Drawing the rest from reference TRBV28 and TRBJ2-1, the complete variable domain is DVKVTQSSRYLVKRTGEKVFLECVQDMDHENMFWYRQDPGLGLRLIYFSYDVKMKEKGDIPEGYSVSREKKERFSLILESASTNQTSMYLCASSPPAPLAGWYSYNEQFFGPGTRLTVL.